This T cell receptor beta chain was captured in a study of cytomegalovirus exposure and HLA in healthy donors. This clone came up once. It was with 60 Vbeta and 13 Jbeta primers that the PCR ran. The data were produced by immunoSEQ multiplex PCR, yet TCRdb's version contains in-frame clones alone and is incomplete. The sample consists of under 150,000 clones, approximately 80% of them appearing once. Sequencing was carried out using PBMCs. This receptor was identified in a man in his late teens or twenties in good health and CMV-seronegative.

The CDR3 coding sequence is TGTGCCAGCAGCTTAGGGCAGAATTATCAGCCCCAGCATTTT. It codes for CASSLGQNYQPQHF. The chain joins TRBV7-2 to TRBJ1-5; D is undetermined. CDR1 and CDR2 (germline): SGHTA, FQGNSA. Trimming cost V 1 base and J 5 bases, with 9 bases left between them. This CDR3 has 14 residues.